This TCR beta chain was captured in a study of T cells in Graves' hyperthyroidism and ophthalmopathy (dated by TCRdb to about 2019). For the study in its entirety: Peripheral blood was sampled at the time of initial diagnosis, prior to any treatment. To identify distinguishing TCR V-J signatures, a discovery cohort of 95 to 100 patients was used, comprising some 45 with Graves' ophthalmopathy and approximately 58 with stable Graves' hyperthyroidism. Whether ophthalmopathy could be predicted prospectively was tested in an independent validation cohort made up of under 20 hyperthyroidism patients plus 17 patients who later progressed to ophthalmopathy. The 100 discovery patients were randomly split 7:3 into training and test sets. The study also compared thyroid tissue and blood T-cell repertoires from five or six Graves' hyperthyroidism patients. After blood sampling, hyperthyroidism patients were treated with methimazole at a starting dose of 30 mg daily, and ophthalmopathy patients were treated with high-dose intravenous methylprednisolone. The paper reports TCR Vbeta CDR3 sequencing of fewer than 150 peripheral blood samples: approximately 41 ophthalmopathy, under 80 hyperthyroidism and roughly 17 progressor patients.

Germline trimming amounts to 6 bases on V and 7 bases on J, with 6 as the count of junction bases outside the gene matches. Including cysteine and phenylalanine, the CDR3 has 15 amino acids. Only the CDR3 DNA stays, 45 bases, in frame from base 1. In the germline V gene (reference sequence), CDR1 corresponds to MNHEY and CDR2 to SMNVEV. Beyond this particular receptor, the publication reports: Most expanded thyroid clonotypes (frequency above 0.001) were also detected in blood, suggesting blood repertoires may reflect thyroid immune responses. During validation, the model predicted progression to ophthalmopathy a median of around six months ahead of onset, with just under 71% sensitivity and 72.22% specificity. A model built on a 13 V-J signature distinguished ophthalmopathy from stable hyperthyroidism, reaching roughly 88% sensitivity and about 81% specificity in cross-validation and 80%/75% in testing. Sample size was not statistically predetermined, and blinding of investigators to group allocation was not performed.

Graves' hyperthyroidism was defined as stable when no progression to ophthalmopathy occurred over 18 months of follow-up. Hyperthyroidism patients were newly diagnosed, had a disease duration of under 2 months, and were aged 18 to 65 years. Exclusion was applied to patients with uncontrolled infections, other autoimmune diseases, pregnancy or lactation. Diagnoses were based on clinical symptoms, serum thyroxine and TRAb, thyroid ultrasound and orbital computed tomography. PBMCs were separated from under 12 ml of fresh peripheral blood using Ficoll-Paque density gradient centrifugation. Trizol reagent was used to extract total RNA, and RNA quality was then checked on an Agilent 2100 Bioanalyzer. Concerning this clonotype: This receptor's antigen is unknown. Base qualities are not recorded, but no much larger clone differs from it by a single base.

TCR beta CDR3 regions were amplified from RNA transcripts. The first round of RT-PCR for the TCR CDR3 was performed with the HTBI primer set and the Qiagen OneStep RT-PCR kit. The libraries were constructed in a second round of multiplex PCR and then size-selected and purified. Sequencing of the libraries was done on an Illumina HiSeq2000 using paired-end 100 bp reads. On the study's bioinformatics: SOAPnuke was used to process the raw data, with reads discarded if the reads contained adapters or uncalled bases, had a mean Phred below 15, or lacked an exact constant-primer or identifier match. High-quality paired reads were merged using COPE v1.2.5, and each unique nucleotide sequence was defined as a clonotype. MiTCR v1.1 was used to align the clonotypes against IMGT TRBV, TRBD and TRBJ reference segments. The analysis was restricted to V-J combinations with a frequency above 0.0001, which together covered 98% to 99.2% of the repertoires. The TCS score was defined as the ratio of F50 (clonal expansion) to E x V (chaos), calculated using BLOSUM62-based TCRdist between CDR3 peptides within each V-J. Welch's t-statistics and random forest reduced 514 V-J features to roughly 13, which were used in a naive Bayes classifier (R e1071). TCRdb passed the public sequencing reads through fastp at Q25 and MiXCR, retaining productive beta sequences. Rows with a matching CDR3 protein are joined into one entry that keeps the most common DNA and genes. These V and J calls rely on TCRdb rather than the paper's analysis. For this sample there are roughly 740,000 distinct CDR3 sequences; around 17% appear just once. The top ten clones comprise 8.4% of the sample.

The sequence joins TRBV27 to TRBJ2-2; 12 bases in between match TRBD2. This receptor was taken from a man aged 18 to 30 with Graves' hyperthyroidism. Sample: blood. The CDR3 sequence is CASSPSGRGGGELFF. Read as DNA, the sequence is TGTGCCAGCAGCCCTAGCGGGAGGGGCGGCGGGGAGCTGTTTTTT.